This entry lists 24 T cell receptor beta chains sequenced from one sample in a study of blood T cells in healthy people across ages. Through a sample-barcoded 5' primer and a J-beta primer mix, a second PCR was run for 7 to 11 cycles. Using its own MiXCR run on the 5' RACE reads, TCRdb lists one record per CDR3 protein. The data contain some 1.8 million distinct CDR3 sequences, about two fifths of them singletons. Sequenced input: blood. The receptors come from a human donor in good health.

The chain joins TRBV12-3 or TRBV12-4 to TRBJ1-5; possibly TRBD1 for D (5 bases). Trimming pared 5 bases from V and 7 bases from J, leaving 12 bases between. The CDR3 has 13 residues. The CDR3 coding sequence is TGTGCCAGCAGTCCCCACGGGGGGCAGCCCCAGCATTTT. This sequence encodes CASSPHGGQPQHF.

This clonotype was counted only a few times. This chain uses TRBV28 with TRBJ2-6, with D perhaps TRBD1 (5 bases). The CDR3 is 18 residues long. V lost 5 bases, J lost 2 bases, and 19 bases lay in between. CDR1 and CDR2 from the germline V gene are MDHEN and SYDVKM. For the CDR3, the DNA is TGTGCCAGCAGTAGCAGACAGCGACATTCGCCTGGGGCCAACGTCCTGACTTTC. Protein product: CASSSRQRHSPGANVLTF. The whole variable domain, remainder taken from reference TRBV28 and TRBJ2-6, is DVKVTQSSRYLVKRTGEKVFLECVQDMDHENMFWYRQDPGLGLRLIYFSYDVKMKEKGDIPEGYSVSREKKERFSLILESASTNQTSMYLCASSSRQRHSPGANVLTFGAGSRLTVL.

This chain uses TRBV7-2 with TRBJ2-1; D remains ambiguous. The CDR3 consists of 15 residues. The V end lost 1 base, the J end lost 2 bases, and 9 bases lay between the germline ends. Germline CDR1 SGHTA, CDR2 FQGNSA. The CDR3 is CASSLGVPPYNEQFF. The CDR3 DNA is TGTGCCAGCAGCTTAGGGGTACCCCCCTACAATGAGCAGTTCTTC.

The table lists this clonotype with a few counts. The rearrangement uses TRBV20-1 and TRBJ2-7, with D perhaps being TRBD1 or TRBD2 (6 bases each). The V gene lost 6 bases and the J gene lost 2 bases, with 14 bases spanning the gap. CDR3 length: 13 amino acids. The germline V gene has CDR1 DFQATT and CDR2 SNEGSKA (reference sequence). CDR3 in DNA: TGCAGTGCCAAGGAGGGGGGCACCTACGAGCAGTACTTC. Amino acids: CSAKEGGTYEQYF.

This clonotype was observed a single time. The V gene is TRBV29-1, the J gene TRBJ2-4; 11 bases fit TRBD2. Germline CDR1 SQVTM, CDR2 ANQGSEA. The CDR3 is 16 residues long. J lost 13 bases, V lost 7 bases, and 21 bases had no gene match. The CDR3 spells CSAPSLAGGQGDEQYF. CDR3 bases: TGCAGCGCCCCATCCCTAGCGGGGGGTCAGGGGGATGAGCAGTACTTC.

V is TRBV7-8 and J is TRBJ2-1; D is possibly TRBD2 (6 bases). Trimming cost V 6 bases and J 12 bases, with 15 bases left between them. The CDR3 has 12 residues. Germline V lookup: CDR1 SGHVS, CDR2 FQNEAQ. CDR3 loop: CASSPAGDGQFF. The CDR3, as DNA: TGTGCCAGCAGTCCAGCGGGTGATGGGCAGTTCTTC.

The CDR3 loop reads CASSLATGGKETQYF. DNA for the CDR3: TGTGCCAGCAGCTTAGCGACGGGGGGTAAAGAGACCCAGTACTTC. V and J are TRBV7-8 and TRBJ2-5; 7 bases map to TRBD2. The CDR3 length is 15 residues. Trimming removed 0 bases from V and 3 bases from J; junction bases left unmatched: 4. In germline, CDR1 is SGHVS, CDR2 FQNEAQ.

The V call is TRBV10-3, the J call TRBJ2-1; TRBD2 matches 10 bases. Per the germline V gene, CDR1 is ENHRY and CDR2 is SYGVKD. The V gene end was trimmed by 2 bases and the J gene end by 9 bases; junction bases not matched to a gene: 7. The CDR3 loop spans 15 amino acids. CDR3 sequence: CAISEASGGASEQFF. DNA for the CDR3: TGTGCCATCAGTGAGGCCAGCGGGGGGGCAAGTGAGCAGTTCTTC.

This clonotype was seen a few times. The chain links TRBV5-5 to TRBJ2-1; 7 positions match TRBD2. The V and J ends lost 0 bases and 6 bases, in that order; junction bases with no gene match: 9. The CDR3 is 16 amino acids. Looked up from germline, CDR1 is SGHKS and CDR2 is YYEKEE (reference sequence). The CDR3 nucleotides are TGTGCCAGCAGCTTGGTCCTCCAGGGAGGGGTCAATGAGCAGTTCTTC. This encodes CASSLVLQGGVNEQFF.

This clonotype has a handful of counts. The chain uses TRBV11-2 and TRBJ2-7, with D perhaps matching TRBD1 (6 bases). The CDR3 runs to 14 residues. Germline V CDR1 and CDR2: SGHAT, FQNNGV. V lost 1 base and J lost 4, with 11 bases in between. The CDR3 loop is CASSLGVQGYEQYF. DNA for the CDR3: TGTGCCAGCAGCTTAGGGGTCCAGGGGTACGAGCAGTACTTC.

In its sample, this clonotype is medium-sized. V and J are TRBV6-4 and TRBJ2-6; D gene uncertain. Germline loops: CDR1 MRHNA, CDR2 SNTAGT. The CDR3 loop spans 14 amino acids. The V end was cut by 1 base, the J end by 0 bases, with 1 base between. CDR3 coding DNA: TGTGCCAGCAGTGACTACTCTGGGGCCAACGTCCTGACTTTC. It translates to CASSDYSGANVLTF.

The chain employs TRBV7-2 and TRBJ2-5; 9 bases are shared with TRBD1. There are 16 residues in the CDR3. Trimming removed 6 bases from V and 5 bases from J; junction bases left unmatched: 13. CDR1 and CDR2 (germline): SGHTA, FQGNSA. DNA for the CDR3: TGTGCCAGCAGTCCAACCGGGACAGGGAGCTGGGAGACCCAGTACTTC. Amino acids: CASSPTGTGSWETQYF. Together with reference TRBV7-2 and TRBJ2-5, the CDR3 gives the full variable domain: GAGVSQSPSNKVTEKGKDVELRCDPISGHTALYWYRQSLGQGLEFLIYFQGNSAPDKSGLPSDRFSAERTGGSVSTLTIQRTQQEDSAVYLCASSPTGTGSWETQYFGPGTRLLVL.

This clonotype has only one observation. This clone may be a read error of a much larger clone one base away. This sequence joins TRBV12-3 or TRBV12-4 and TRBJ1-1; 7 positions agree with TRBD1. The CDR3 is 14 amino acids. V was clipped by 7 bases and J by 10 bases; unmatched bases: 15. The CDR3 sequence is CASTPAGGALGAFF. DNA for the CDR3: TGTGCCAGCACCCCGGCAGGGGGTGCCCTCGGAGCTTTCTTT.

The chain carries TRBV6-2 or TRBV6-3 and TRBJ1-2; TRBD1 is a possible D gene (5 bases). Germline-derived CDR1 and CDR2 are MNHEY and SVGEGT. V shed 5 bases and J shed 5 bases, with 15 bases lying between them. This CDR3 has 14 residues. The CDR3 DNA follows: TGTGCCAGCAGTGAAGGACATACGGCATATGGCTACACCTTC. Translation gives CASSEGHTAYGYTF.

In regard to this clonotype: At one boundary the junction diverges from the germline segment, which might be a read error. The chain combines TRBV4-3 with TRBJ2-1, with D possibly matching TRBD1 (5 bases). CDR1 is LGHNA and CDR2 is YSLEER in the germline V gene. The length of the CDR3 is 20 residues. The CDR3 loop is CVSSQVFAGSTPFTYNEQFF. CDR3 nucleotide sequence: TGCGTCAGCAGCCAAGTTTTTGCAGGGTCGACGCCTTTCACCTACAATGAGCAGTTCTTC.

V is TRBV24-1 and J is TRBJ2-1; D gene ambiguous. Trimming stripped 4 bases from V and 0 bases from J, with 9 bases between. Germline V gives CDR1 KGHDR, CDR2 SFDVKD. The CDR3 extends over 15 amino acids. This CDR3 reads CATSDWQSSYNEQFF. The CDR3 DNA follows: TGTGCCACCAGTGACTGGCAGAGCTCCTACAATGAGCAGTTCTTC.

This clonotype has only a few counts. V and J are TRBV12-3 or TRBV12-4 and TRBJ2-7, with D perhaps TRBD2 (7 bases). V gave up 2 bases and J gave up 3 bases, with 26 bases separating them. The CDR3 totals 19 residues. This CDR3 reads CASSLSVWGRGAPNYEQYF. The CDR3 nucleotides are TGTGCCAGCAGTTTAAGTGTATGGGGACGGGGGGCCCCAAACTACGAGCAGTACTTC.

Concerning this clonotype: A clone one base away is much larger, so this may be a read error. This chain links TRBV20-1 with TRBJ2-4; 7 nucleotides match TRBD2. J gave up 13 bases and V 6 bases, and 15 bases lay outside the gene matches. Germline CDR1 and CDR2: DFQATT and SNEGSKA (reference sequence). This CDR3 contains 13 residues. As DNA, the CDR3 is TGCAGTGCGCGCGGGGGTTTTGATGGTGAGCAGTACTTC. Protein sequence: CSARGGFDGEQYF.

This clonotype was observed a handful of times. The V and J genes are TRBV20-1 and TRBJ1-1; D possibly corresponds to TRBD1 (6 bases). Germline V gene sequence: CDR1 DFQATT, CDR2 SNEGSKA (reference sequence). V lost 3 bases to trimming and J lost 6 bases, with 11 bases between them. The CDR3 consists of 12 residues. The CDR3 DNA reads as TGCAGTGCTAGCACGGGGGCCGCTGAAGCTTTCTTT. This sequence encodes CSASTGAAEAFF.

The gene calls are TRBV28 and TRBJ1-6, with D possibly TRBD1 on 5 matching bases. V lost 6 bases and J lost 7, with 16 bases in between. Germline V lookup: CDR1 MDHEN, CDR2 SYDVKM. The CDR3 has 15 amino acids. The CDR3 protein is CASRGDRDWNSPLHF. The CDR3, as DNA: TGTGCCAGCAGGGGGGATCGGGACTGGAATTCACCCCTCCACTTT.

V usage is TRBV3-1 and J usage is TRBJ2-3, with a tentative D call TRBD1 (6 bases). The germline CDR1 and CDR2 sequences are LGHDT and YNNKEL (reference sequence). This CDR3 has 16 amino acids. Trimming took off 0 bases at V and 8 bases at J, with 18 bases between the two ends. The CDR3 nucleotides are TGTGCCAGCAGCCAAGATGCGGGCAGGGGAGCTGCTACGCAGTATTTT. Encoded protein: CASSQDAGRGAATQYF.

J is TRBJ1-5 and V is TRBV7-9; TRBD1 matches 7 bases. The CDR3 spans 14 residues. In germline, CDR1 is SEHNR, CDR2 FQNEAQ (reference sequence). Trimming at V came to 7 bases and at J to 3 bases, leaving 6 bases not matched to a gene. The CDR3 region has the DNA TGTGCCAGCAATGAAGGGGGCCTCAATCAGCCCCAGCATTTT. This codes for CASNEGGLNQPQHF.

This clonotype was observed a handful of times. The chain links TRBV24-1 to TRBJ1-4; D gene uncertain. This CDR3 is built from 13 residues. Germline V gene data show CDR1 as KGHDR and CDR2 as SFDVKD. Trimming removed 3 bases at V and 5 bases at J, with 6 bases between. Here the CDR3 reads CATSDTYNEKLFF. The CDR3, as DNA: TGTGCCACCAGTGATACATACAATGAAAAACTGTTTTTT.

The rearrangement uses TRBV4-3 and TRBJ1-2; 7 positions agree with TRBD1. Germline V lookup: CDR1 LGHNA, CDR2 YSLEER. Trimming at V came to 4 bases and at J to 5 bases, leaving 13 bases not matched to a gene. The CDR3 extends over 16 amino acids. As DNA, the CDR3 is TGCGCCAGCAGCCGGAACCCGACAGGGAATGTATATGGCTACACCTTC. Protein: CASSRNPTGNVYGYTF.